The rows below give T cell receptor beta chains drawn from one sample of a study of OX40 agonist ivuxolimab in advanced cancers. Generated by immunoSEQ multiplex PCR, the TCRdb table keeps only in-frame clones and is missing some. This sample yields tens of thousands of clones, of which around 81% are seen a single time; about 4.8% belongs to the top ten. Sequenced here: CD4+ or CD8+ T cells sorted from blood, sampled in a trial of the OX40 agonist ivuxolimab. These receptors all stem from an adult with an advanced solid tumor such as melanoma, head and neck, liver or kidney cancer. Each CDR3 is given with its conserved first and last residue.

j_gene,v_gene,CDR3aa
TRBJ1-1,TRBV6-5,CASRQGQLTEAFF
TRBJ1-1,TRBV19,CASSSGGGLTEAFF
TRBJ1-1,TRBV5-1,CASSRPQGASEAFF
TRBJ2-4,TRBV28,CASSTRDRVSKNIQYF
TRBJ1-5,TRBV7-2,CASSPGQGGNQPQHF
TRBJ1-6,TRBV10-2,CASSESAGNNSPLHF
TRBJ2-7,TRBV7-8,CASSPARGREQYF
TRBJ2-2,TRBV23-1,CASSQTPGTGVYTGELFF
TRBJ1-6,TRBV27,CASSSSAVALNSPLHF
TRBJ1-2,TRBV6-6,CASNKRTGGRGYTF
TRBJ1-1,TRBV2,CASSEGLSAFF
TRBJ1-6,TRBV10-1,CASSGQEGENSPLHF
TRBJ1-1,TRBV28,CASSQDRAEAFF
TRBJ2-5,TRBV5-1,CASSLQGLATEQYF
TRBJ1-2,TRBV5-1,CASSFERGRGYTF
TRBJ1-2,TRBV29-1,CSVRPRTVTNYGYTF
TRBJ1-1,TRBV6-5,CASKYGGMNTEAFF
TRBJ1-2,TRBV7-9,CASSRQGIANYGYTF
TRBJ2-7,TRBV5-5,CASSLGGLGLTYEQYF
TRBJ2-2,TRBV5-8,CASSLPGSTGELFF
TRBJ2-3,TRBV27,CASSPQVMAYTQYF
TRBJ2-3,TRBV9,CASSVDSSTDTQYF
TRBJ1-2,TRBV4-2,CASSQESAANYGYTF
TRBJ1-2,TRBV6-1,CAISETDRGGYGYTF
TRBJ1-1,TRBV7-3,CASSLFNEAEAFF
TRBJ2-7,TRBV5-6,CASSRSRGLYEQYF
TRBJ1-2,TRBV29-1,CSVVTGGGYGYTF
TRBJ2-7,TRBV5-8,CASSLGWTYEQYF
TRBJ2-7,TRBV7-9,CASSTPGLSGEQYF
TRBJ2-3,TRBV5-6,CASSLEASGGFTDTQYF
TRBJ1-3,TRBV7-8,CASSLAGSGNTIYF
TRBJ1-4,TRBV4-1,CASSQVHVGRGYEKLFF
TRBJ1-3,TRBV11-2,CASSLERTGNTIYF
TRBJ1-6,TRBV5-4,CASSLAGGAGTNSPLHF
TRBJ2-3,TRBV19,CASTPRTGNTDTQYF
TRBJ1-1,TRBV18,CASSPPPRTEAFF
TRBJ1-1,TRBV19,CASSISQLKFNTEAFF
TRBJ1-2,TRBV6-5,CASSRQGGGYTF
TRBJ2-5,TRBV5-4,CASSFGQGTETQYF
TRBJ2-2,TRBV5-4,CASSQNRGGTGELFF
TRBJ2-2,TRBV5-1,CASSSGTVNTGELFF
TRBJ2-3,TRBV2,CASSGRALSGGAGDTQYF
TRBJ2-1,TRBV7-2,CASSLGQAYNEQFF
TRBJ2-3,TRBV9,CASSVSSWAVSTDTQYF
TRBJ2-2,TRBV5-1,CASSLAGELFF
TRBJ1-1,TRBV6-5,CASSSGRLEAFF
TRBJ1-1,TRBV5-1,CASSPHVAGWEDTEAFF